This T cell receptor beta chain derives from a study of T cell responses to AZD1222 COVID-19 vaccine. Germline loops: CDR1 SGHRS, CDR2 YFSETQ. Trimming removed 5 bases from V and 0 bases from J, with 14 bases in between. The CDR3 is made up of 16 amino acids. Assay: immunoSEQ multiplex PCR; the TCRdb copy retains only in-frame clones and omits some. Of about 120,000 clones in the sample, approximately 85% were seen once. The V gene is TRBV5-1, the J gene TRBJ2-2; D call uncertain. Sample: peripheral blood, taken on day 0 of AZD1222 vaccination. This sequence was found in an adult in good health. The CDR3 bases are TGCGCCAGCAGTCGCGGACCGCCAACGAACACCGGGGAGCTGTTTTTT. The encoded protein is CASSRGPPTNTGELFF.